This record concerns one TCR beta chain sequence. What it binds is unknown. This entry comes from a study of T cell responses to AZD1222 COVID-19 vaccine. Notes on the study in general: No repertoire was sampled before or during the peak T cell response, only after it. Nearly half of spike-specific TCRs reportedly target unmutated variant regions.

The CDR3 runs to 15 residues. Germline assignment: CDR1 MNHEY and CDR2 SVGAGI. Trimming pared 1 base from V and 2 bases from J, leaving 9 bases between. Sequenced by immunoSEQ multiplex PCR; TCRdb stores in-frame clones only, minus some. The table lists about 130,000 clones, 88% of them singletons, with 7.6% in the top ten. The chain couples TRBV6-5 to TRBJ1-3; D gene unclear. The sequence was obtained from an adult in good health. The sample here was peripheral blood, taken on day 0 of AZD1222 vaccination. The CDR3 spells CASSYYGEPGNTIYF. The CDR3 region has the DNA TGTGCCAGCAGTTACTACGGGGAACCTGGAAACACCATATATTTT.